This T cell receptor beta chain was recovered during a study of control samples from healthy donors and cancer patients. Sequencing was performed with immunoSEQ multiplex PCR; in TCRdb, only in-frame clones are kept and a portion is missing. This sample has some 200,000 clones, with 90% to 95% found just once. Germline CDR1 reads MDHEN; CDR2 reads SYDVKM. The CDR3 extends over 16 amino acids. V lost 4 bases to trimming and J lost 2 bases, with 15 bases between them. The source of this sequence is a man aged 50-59 years in good health. V and J are TRBV28 and TRBJ1-5, with no clear D. Sequencing input: blood. The CDR3 DNA follows: TGTGCCAGCAGTTCCACGCGGGGTGTGGGCAATCAGCCCCAGCATTTT. As protein: CASSSTRGVGNQPQHF.